The present entry profiles one T cell receptor beta chain with its context. Its antigen is unidentified. Sequence data for DNA of cultured CD4+ T cells were generated by the Oncomine TCR Beta short-read assay. TCRdb fed the PCR reads into MiXCR, producing one record per CDR3 protein. Here the sample spans nearly 25,000 distinct CDR3 sequences, around 62% being singletons. The treatment: approximately nine-day PBMC culture with coronavirus spike peptide pools or control peptides (ViraFEST assay). The CDR3 length is 15 residues. V was pared by 4 bases and J by 7 bases, with 17 bases between. Looked up from germline, CDR1 is SEHNR and CDR2 is FQNEAQ (reference sequence). This entry comes from a study of vaccination and CD4 T cells after COVID-19. In the study overall: Cells received overlapping spike peptides from SARS-CoV-2, HCoV-NL63, HCoV-OC43 and HCoV-229E as stimulation.

The chain links TRBV7-9 to TRBJ2-1, with a weak D call TRBD1 (5 bases). This TCR came from a human donor who had recovered from COVID-19. The sample was CD4+ T cells from blood, cultured in vitro. DNA of the CDR3: TGTGCCAGCAGCTACGGGTCCAGGGAAAAAAATGAGCAGTTCTTC. Encoded protein: CASSYGSREKNEQFF.